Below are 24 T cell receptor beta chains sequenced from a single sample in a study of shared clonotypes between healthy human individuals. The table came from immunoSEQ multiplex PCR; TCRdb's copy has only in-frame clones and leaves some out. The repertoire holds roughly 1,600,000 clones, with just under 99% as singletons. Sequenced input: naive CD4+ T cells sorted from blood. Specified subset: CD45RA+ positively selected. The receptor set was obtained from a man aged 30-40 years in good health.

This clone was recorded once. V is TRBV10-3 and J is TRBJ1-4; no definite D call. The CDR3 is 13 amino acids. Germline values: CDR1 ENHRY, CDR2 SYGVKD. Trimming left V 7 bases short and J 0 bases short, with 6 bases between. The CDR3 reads CAINQATNEKLFF. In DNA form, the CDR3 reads TGTGCCATCAACCAGGCAACTAATGAAAAACTGTTTTTT.

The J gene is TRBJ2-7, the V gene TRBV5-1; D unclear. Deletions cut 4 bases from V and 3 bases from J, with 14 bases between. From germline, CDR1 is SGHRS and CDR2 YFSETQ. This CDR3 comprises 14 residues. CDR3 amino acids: CASSLLQADYEQYF. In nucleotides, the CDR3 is TGCGCCAGCAGCCTGCTTCAAGCCGACTACGAGCAGTACTTC.

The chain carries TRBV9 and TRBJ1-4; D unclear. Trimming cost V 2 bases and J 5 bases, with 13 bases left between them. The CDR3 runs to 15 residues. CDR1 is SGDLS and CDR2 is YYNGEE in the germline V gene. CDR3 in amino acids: CASSVPAGENEKLFF. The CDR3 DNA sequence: TGTGCCAGCAGCGTCCCTGCAGGAGAAAATGAAAAACTGTTTTTT. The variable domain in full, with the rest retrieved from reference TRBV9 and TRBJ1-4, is DSGVTQTPKHLITATGQRVTLRCSPRSGDLSVYWYQQSLDQGLQFLIQYYNGEERAKGNILERFSAQQFPDLHSELNLSSLELGDSALYFCASSVPAGENEKLFFGSGTQLSVL.

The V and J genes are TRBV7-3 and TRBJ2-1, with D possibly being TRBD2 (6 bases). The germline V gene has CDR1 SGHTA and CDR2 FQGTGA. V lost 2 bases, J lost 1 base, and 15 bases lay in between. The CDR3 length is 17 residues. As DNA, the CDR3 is TGTGCCAGCAGCTTAGGGACTGGCTTGGGGTCCTACAATGAGCAGTTCTTC. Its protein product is CASSLGTGLGSYNEQFF.

The CDR3 reads CASSSWASSSKHF. CDR3 nucleotides: TGTGCCAGCAGCTCCTGGGCGAGCAGCTCAAAGCATTTT. This chain joins TRBV7-8 and TRBJ1-5; D unresolved. Between the trimmed V and J ends, which lost 4 bases and 14 bases, there was a span of 18 bases. Germline CDR1 SGHVS, CDR2 FQNEAQ. The CDR3 loop spans 13 amino acids.

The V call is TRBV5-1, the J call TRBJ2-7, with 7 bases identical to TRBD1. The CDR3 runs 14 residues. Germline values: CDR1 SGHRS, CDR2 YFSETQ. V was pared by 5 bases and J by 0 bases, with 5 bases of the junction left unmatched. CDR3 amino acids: CASRQTGSSYEQYF. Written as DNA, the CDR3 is TGCGCCAGCAGACAGACAGGGAGCTCCTACGAGCAGTACTTC. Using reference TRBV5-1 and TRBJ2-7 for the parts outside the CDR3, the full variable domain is KAGVTQTPRYLIKTRGQQVTLSCSPISGHRSVSWYQQTPGQGLQFLFEYFSETQRNKGNFPGRFSGRQFSNSRSEMNVSTLELGDSALYLCASRQTGSSYEQYFGPGTRLTVT.

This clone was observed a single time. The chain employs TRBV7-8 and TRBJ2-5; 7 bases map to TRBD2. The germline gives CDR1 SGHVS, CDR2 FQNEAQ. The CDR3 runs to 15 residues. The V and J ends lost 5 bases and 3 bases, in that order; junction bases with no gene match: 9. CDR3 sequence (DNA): TGTGCCAGCAGCGCAGATGGCGGGAGTAAAGAGACCCAGTACTTC. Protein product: CASSADGGSKETQYF.

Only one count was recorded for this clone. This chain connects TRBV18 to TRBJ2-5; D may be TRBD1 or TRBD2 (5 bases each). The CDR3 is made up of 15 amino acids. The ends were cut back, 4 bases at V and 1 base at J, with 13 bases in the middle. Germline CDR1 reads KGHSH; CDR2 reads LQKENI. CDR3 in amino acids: CASSLSGAGQETQYF. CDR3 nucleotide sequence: TGTGCCAGCTCACTATCCGGGGCGGGCCAAGAGACCCAGTACTTC.

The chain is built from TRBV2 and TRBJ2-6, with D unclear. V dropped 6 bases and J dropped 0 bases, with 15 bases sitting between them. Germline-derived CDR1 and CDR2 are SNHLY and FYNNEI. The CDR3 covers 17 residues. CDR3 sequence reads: CASRLRPRRSGANVLTF. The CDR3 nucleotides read TGTGCCAGCAGACTTCGACCTCGCCGCTCTGGGGCCAACGTCCTGACTTTC.

CDR3: CASSSEYPSSYEQYF. DNA of the CDR3: TGTGCCAGCAGTTCGGAATACCCCAGCTCCTACGAGCAGTACTTC. This chain joins TRBV2 and TRBJ2-7; no definite D call. Trimming removed 5 bases from V and 0 bases from J, with 14 bases in between. The germline V gene encodes CDR1 SNHLY and CDR2 FYNNEI. The CDR3 sequence is 15 residues long.

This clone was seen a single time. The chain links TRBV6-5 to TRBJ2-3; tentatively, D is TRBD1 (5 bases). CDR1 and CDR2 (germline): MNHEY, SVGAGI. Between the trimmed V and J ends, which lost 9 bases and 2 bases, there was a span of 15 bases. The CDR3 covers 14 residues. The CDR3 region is CASSWKDNTDTQYF. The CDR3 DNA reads TGTGCCAGTTCCTGGAAGGACAACACAGATACGCAGTATTTT.

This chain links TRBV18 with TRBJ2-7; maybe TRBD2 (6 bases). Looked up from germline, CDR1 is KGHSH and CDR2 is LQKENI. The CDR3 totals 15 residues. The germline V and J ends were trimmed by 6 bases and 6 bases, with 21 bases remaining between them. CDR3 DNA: TGTGCCAGCTCGCTTCGGGACTCCGGCCCCCTCGAGCAGTACTTC. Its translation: CASSLRDSGPLEQYF.

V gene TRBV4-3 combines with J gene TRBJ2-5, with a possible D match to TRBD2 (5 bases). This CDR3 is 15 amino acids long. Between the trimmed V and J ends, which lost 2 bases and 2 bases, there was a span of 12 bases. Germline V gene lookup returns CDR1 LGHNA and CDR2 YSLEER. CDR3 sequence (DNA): TGCGCCAGCAGCCAACAGCGGACGGGACAAGAGACCCAGTACTTC. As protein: CASSQQRTGQETQYF.

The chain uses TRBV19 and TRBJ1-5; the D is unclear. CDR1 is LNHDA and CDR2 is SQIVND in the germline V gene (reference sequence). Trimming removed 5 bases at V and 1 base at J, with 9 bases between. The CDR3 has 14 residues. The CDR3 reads CASSFRQSNQPQHF. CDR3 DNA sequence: TGTGCCAGTAGTTTCCGTCAGAGCAATCAGCCCCAGCATTTT. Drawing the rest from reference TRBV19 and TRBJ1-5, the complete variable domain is DGGITQSPKYLFRKEGQNVTLSCEQNLNHDAMYWYRQDPGQGLRLIYYSQIVNDFQKGDIAEGYSVSREKKESFPLTVTSAQKNPTAFYLCASSFRQSNQPQHFGDGTRLSIL.

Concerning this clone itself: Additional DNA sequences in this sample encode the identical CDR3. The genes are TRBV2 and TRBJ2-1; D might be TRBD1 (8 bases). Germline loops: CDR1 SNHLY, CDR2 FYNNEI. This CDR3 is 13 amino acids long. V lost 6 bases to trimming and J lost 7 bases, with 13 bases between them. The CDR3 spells CASSGQGGNEQFF. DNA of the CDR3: TGTGCCAGCAGCGGACAGGGAGGGAATGAGCAGTTCTTC. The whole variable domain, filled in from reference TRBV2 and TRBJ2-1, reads EPEVTQTPSHQVTQMGQEVILRCVPISNHLYFYWYRQILGQKVEFLVSFYNNEISEKSEIFDDQFSVERPDGSNFTLKIRSTKLEDSAMYFCASSGQGGNEQFFGPGTRLTVL.

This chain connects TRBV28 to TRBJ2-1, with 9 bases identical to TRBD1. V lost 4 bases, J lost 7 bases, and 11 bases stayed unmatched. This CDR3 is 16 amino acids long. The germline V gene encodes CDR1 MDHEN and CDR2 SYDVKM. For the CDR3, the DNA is TGTGCCAGCAGTTCCATCCCGGGACAGGGTACGAATGAGCAGTTCTTC. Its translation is CASSSIPGQGTNEQFF.

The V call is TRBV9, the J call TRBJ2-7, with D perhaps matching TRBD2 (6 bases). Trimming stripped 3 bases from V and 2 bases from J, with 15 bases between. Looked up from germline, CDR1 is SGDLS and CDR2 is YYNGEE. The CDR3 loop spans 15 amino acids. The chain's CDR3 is CASSAGGKGTYEQYF. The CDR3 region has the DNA TGTGCCAGCAGCGCCGGAGGGAAAGGGACCTACGAGCAGTACTTC. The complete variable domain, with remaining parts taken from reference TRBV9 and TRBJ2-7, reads DSGVTQTPKHLITATGQRVTLRCSPRSGDLSVYWYQQSLDQGLQFLIQYYNGEERAKGNILERFSAQQFPDLHSELNLSSLELGDSALYFCASSAGGKGTYEQYFGPGTRLTVT.

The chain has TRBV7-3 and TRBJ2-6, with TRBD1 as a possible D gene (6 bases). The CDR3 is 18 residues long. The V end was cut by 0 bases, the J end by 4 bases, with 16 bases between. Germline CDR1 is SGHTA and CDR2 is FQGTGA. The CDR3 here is CASSLTHRTGSGANVLTF. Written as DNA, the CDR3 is TGTGCCAGCAGCTTAACTCATCGAACAGGGTCCGGGGCCAACGTCCTGACTTTC.

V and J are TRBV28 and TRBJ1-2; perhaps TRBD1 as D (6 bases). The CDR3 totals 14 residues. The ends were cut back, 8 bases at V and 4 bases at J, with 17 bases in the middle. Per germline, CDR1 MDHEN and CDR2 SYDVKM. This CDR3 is CASSGPGAAYGYTF. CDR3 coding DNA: TGTGCCAGCTCAGGTCCAGGGGCCGCCTATGGCTACACCTTC.

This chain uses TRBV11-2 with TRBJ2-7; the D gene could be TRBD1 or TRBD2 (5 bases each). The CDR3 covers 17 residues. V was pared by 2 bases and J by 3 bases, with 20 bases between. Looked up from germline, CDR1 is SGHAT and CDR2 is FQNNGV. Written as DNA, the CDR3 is TGTGCCAGCAGCTTAATGGTTATGGTCGGGACCCACTACGAGCAGTACTTC. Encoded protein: CASSLMVMVGTHYEQYF.

Here the CDR3 DNA reads TGTGCCAGCAGTGAAGCACAGGGGGCGGTAGGTGAGCAGTTCTTC. Translation gives CASSEAQGAVGEQFF. The J gene is TRBJ2-1, the V gene TRBV6-1; 9 nucleotides align to TRBD1. The V gene's germline CDR1 is MNHNS and CDR2 SASEGT. Trimming took 0 bases from V and 9 from J; bases not matched to a gene: 6. The CDR3 consists of 15 residues.

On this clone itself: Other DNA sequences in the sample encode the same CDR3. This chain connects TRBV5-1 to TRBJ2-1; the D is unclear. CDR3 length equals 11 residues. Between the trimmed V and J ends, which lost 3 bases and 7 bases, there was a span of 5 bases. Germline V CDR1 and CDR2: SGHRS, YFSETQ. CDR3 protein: CASSSQNEQFF. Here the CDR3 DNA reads TGCGCCAGCAGCTCGCAAAATGAGCAGTTCTTC.

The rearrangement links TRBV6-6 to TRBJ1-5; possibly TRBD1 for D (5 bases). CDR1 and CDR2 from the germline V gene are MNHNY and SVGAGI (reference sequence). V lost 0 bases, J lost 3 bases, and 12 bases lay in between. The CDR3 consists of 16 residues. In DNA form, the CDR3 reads TGTGCCAGCAGTTACTCGGCCCAGGGACTCAATCAGCCCCAGCATTTT. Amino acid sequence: CASSYSAQGLNQPQHF.

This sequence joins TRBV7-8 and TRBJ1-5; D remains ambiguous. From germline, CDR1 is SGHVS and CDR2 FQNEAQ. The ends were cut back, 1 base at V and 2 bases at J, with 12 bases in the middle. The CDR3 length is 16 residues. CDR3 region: CASSLGGSIGNQPQHF. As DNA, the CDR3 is TGTGCCAGCAGCTTAGGCGGGTCGATCGGCAATCAGCCCCAGCATTTT.